The 29 T cell receptor beta chains below come from one sample, sequenced in a study of blood T cell repertoires in COVID-19. Method: immunoSEQ multiplex PCR; TCRdb's copy keeps in-frame clones and lacks some. The sample holds over 400,000 clones, 70% to 90% seen once. The sequenced sample consisted of PBMCs or T cells enriched from blood (not recorded which). The source is a woman in her sixties or seventies who had recovered from COVID-19.

This sequence joins TRBV18 and TRBJ1-3; D remains ambiguous. Germline V gene sequence: CDR1 KGHSH, CDR2 LQKENI. V gave up 1 base and J gave up 4 bases, with 11 bases separating them. The CDR3 contains 15 residues. This CDR3 reads CASSPRKDSGNTIYF. In DNA form, the CDR3 reads TGTGCCAGCTCACCACGGAAGGACTCAGGAAACACCATATATTTT.

The chain employs TRBV3-1 (or the pseudogene TRBV3-2) and TRBJ1-1; D is unresolved. The CDR3 sequence is 14 residues long. CDR1 and CDR2 from the germline V gene are LGHDT and YNNKEL (reference sequence). Trimming cost V 4 bases and J 4 bases, with 13 bases left between them. The CDR3 DNA follows: TGTGCCAGCAGCCGCTTTGGACTGGGCACTGAAGCTTTCTTT. Translating gives CASSRFGLGTEAFF.

The chain recombines TRBV25-1 with TRBJ1-2, with no clear D. Deletions cut 6 bases from V and 5 bases from J, with 10 bases between. CDR1 and CDR2 (germline): MGHDK, SYGVNS. The CDR3 has 12 amino acids. DNA for the CDR3: TGTGCCAGCAGGGGCACAACTTATGGCTACACCTTC. Translating gives CASRGTTYGYTF.

This chain joins TRBV7-2 and TRBJ1-2; 9 bases map to TRBD1. Germline assignment: CDR1 SGHTA and CDR2 FQGNSA. This CDR3 comprises 14 residues. J lost 6 bases, V lost 5 bases, and 7 bases had no gene match. The CDR3 region has the DNA TGTGCCAGCAGCCTTAACACAGGGGGCGATGGCTACACCTTC. This gives the protein CASSLNTGGDGYTF. Full variable domain (remainder filled in from reference TRBV7-2 and TRBJ1-2): GAGVSQSPSNKVTEKGKDVELRCDPISGHTALYWYRQSLGQGLEFLIYFQGNSAPDKSGLPSDRFSAERTGGSVSTLTIQRTQQEDSAVYLCASSLNTGGDGYTFGSGTRLTVV.

The V and J genes are TRBV5-6 and TRBJ2-3; D may be TRBD2 (6 bases). V lost 4 bases and J lost 3, with 12 bases in between. Germline V CDR1 and CDR2: SGHDT, YYEEEE. CDR3 length: 14 residues. CDR3 DNA sequence: TGTGCCAGCAGCCTTGGGACTGCGACAGATACGCAGTATTTT. Its protein is CASSLGTATDTQYF.

The rearrangement uses TRBV5-4 and TRBJ2-2; D is uncertain. The CDR3 runs 14 residues. V was cut by 2 bases and J by 1 base, with 6 bases left in between. CDR1 and CDR2 (germline): SGHNT, YYREEE (reference sequence). This chain's CDR3 is CASSFSLNTGELFF. The CDR3 bases are TGTGCCAGCAGCTTTAGCTTGAACACCGGGGAGCTGTTTTTT.

This rearrangement joins TRBV11-2 to TRBJ2-7, with TRBD2 matching over 9 bases. The CDR3 loop spans 15 amino acids. Unmatched junction bases numbered 5, after V lost 3 bases and J lost 2 bases. Germline CDR1 SGHAT, CDR2 FQNNGV. The CDR3 sequence: CASSFGRGGPYEQYV. CDR3 in DNA: TGTGCCAGCAGCTTCGGGCGGGGGGGCCCCTACGAGCAGTACGTC.

A single count supports this clone. V gene TRBV6-4 combines with J gene TRBJ2-7, with a tentative D call TRBD1 (8 bases). Germline CDR1 reads MRHNA; CDR2 reads SNTAGT. The germline V and J ends were trimmed by 6 bases and 4 bases, with 19 bases remaining between them. This CDR3 contains 15 residues. Written as DNA, the CDR3 is TGTGCCAGCAGCGGGGGGCAGGGGGCGAGGTACGAGCAGTACTTC. It codes for CASSGGQGARYEQYF.

The gene calls are TRBV5-1 and TRBJ2-5; D is uncertain. The germline V gene has CDR1 SGHRS and CDR2 YFSETQ. The length of the CDR3 is 13 residues. The germline V and J ends were trimmed by 0 bases and 5 bases, with 8 bases remaining between them. CDR3 sequence: CASSLDSLETQYF. The CDR3 DNA reads TGCGCCAGCAGCTTGGATAGTCTTGAGACCCAGTACTTC.

This clone was counted a few times. The CDR3 reads CASSQAPGTSNEQFF. The CDR3 coding sequence is TGTGCCAGCAGCCAAGCGCCTGGGACTAGCAATGAGCAGTTCTTC. This chain joins TRBV3-1 (or the pseudogene TRBV3-2) and TRBJ2-1, with 8 bases identical to TRBD2. From germline, CDR1 is LGHDT and CDR2 YNNKEL (reference sequence). The CDR3 sequence is 15 residues long. V lost 1 base to trimming and J lost 6 bases; unmatched junction nucleotides: 5.

In DNA, the CDR3 is TGTGCCAGCAGTTCATCCGGACAGGGTATCTATGGCTACACCTTC. It is translated as CASSSSGQGIYGYTF. J is TRBJ1-2 and V is TRBV28, with TRBD1 matching over 8 bases. Trimming at V came to 4 bases and at J to 4 bases, leaving 8 bases not matched to a gene. Germline CDR1 and CDR2: MDHEN and SYDVKM. There are 15 residues in the CDR3.

The chain uses TRBV11-2 and TRBJ1-1; no clear D gene. CDR3 length: 15 amino acids. From germline, CDR1 is SGHAT and CDR2 FQNNGV. Trimming removed 2 bases at V and 4 bases at J, with 14 bases between. DNA for the CDR3: TGTGCCAGCAGCTTAACGATGCAGGTCTCCACTGAAGCTTTCTTT. Amino acid sequence: CASSLTMQVSTEAFF.

This chain links TRBV6-6 with TRBJ1-1, with D possibly matching TRBD1 (6 bases). CDR3 length equals 12 residues. The V gene lost 11 bases and the J gene lost 1 base, with 11 bases spanning the gap. Germline CDR1 reads MNHNY; CDR2 reads SVGAGI (reference sequence). The CDR3 region is CASHRENTEAFF. The DNA of the CDR3 is TGTGCCTCCCACAGGGAGAACACTGAAGCTTTCTTT.

The chain couples TRBV5-1 to TRBJ1-1; 9 positions agree with TRBD1. Trimming took 7 bases from V and 3 from J; bases not matched to a gene: 10. Per germline, CDR1 SGHRS and CDR2 YFSETQ. This CDR3 is built from 15 residues. CDR3 in DNA: TGCGCCAGCGGCCAAACAGGGGGCAGGGACACTGAAGCTTTCTTT. Encoded protein: CASGQTGGRDTEAFF.

Here the CDR3 reads CASSLVQAVGGPLHF. The CDR3, as DNA: TGTGCCAGCAGCTTAGTACAGGCCGTAGGTGGACCCCTCCACTTT. The chain uses TRBV7-2 and TRBJ1-6, with TRBD1 as a possible D gene (5 bases). V was pared by 1 base and J by 12 bases, with 16 bases between. The CDR3 is made up of 15 amino acids. In germline, CDR1 is SGHTA, CDR2 FQGNSA.

The rearrangement links TRBV14 to TRBJ1-2; no reliable D call. V lost 2 bases and J lost 8, with 12 bases in between. This CDR3 is 13 amino acids long. Looked up from germline, CDR1 is SGHDN and CDR2 is FVKESK. CDR3 in amino acids: CASSQSQARGYTF. The CDR3 DNA sequence: TGTGCCAGCAGCCAATCCCAGGCAAGAGGCTACACCTTC.

This chain connects TRBV5-1 to TRBJ2-2; D is unresolved. Trimming pared 3 bases from V and 7 bases from J, leaving 13 bases between. Germline values: CDR1 SGHRS, CDR2 YFSETQ. This CDR3 has 14 residues. The CDR3 DNA reads TGCGCCAGCAGCTATAACAGAGATAGCGGGGAGCTGTTTTTT. Translated: CASSYNRDSGELFF. Combining the CDR3 with reference TRBV5-1 and TRBJ2-2 gives the whole variable domain KAGVTQTPRYLIKTRGQQVTLSCSPISGHRSVSWYQQTPGQGLQFLFEYFSETQRNKGNFPGRFSGRQFSNSRSEMNVSTLELGDSALYLCASSYNRDSGELFFGEGSRLTVL.

J is TRBJ2-2 and V is TRBV2; a possible D gene is TRBD2 (6 bases). Trimming pared 5 bases from V and 0 bases from J, leaving 10 bases between. CDR1 and CDR2 (germline): SNHLY, FYNNEI. This CDR3 comprises 15 residues. The CDR3 nucleotides are TGTGCCAGCAGTCTTCGGGGGACGAACACCGGGGAGCTGTTTTTT. This sequence encodes CASSLRGTNTGELFF.

The CDR3: CASSLMGGNQPQHF. CDR3 DNA sequence: TGTGCCAGCAGCTTAATGGGAGGCAATCAGCCCCAGCATTTT. V usage is TRBV7-2 and J usage is TRBJ1-5, with no clear D. CDR1 is SGHTA, CDR2 FQGNSA, per germline. The CDR3 length is 14 residues. The ends were cut back, 2 bases at V and 2 bases at J, with 7 bases in the middle.

The V gene is TRBV6-1, the J gene TRBJ2-1; TRBD1 aligns across 9 bases. J lost 0 bases, V lost 3 bases, and 6 bases had no gene match. This CDR3 spans 17 amino acids. Looked up from germline, CDR1 is MNHNS and CDR2 is SASEGT. The CDR3 here is CASSDYLGQGSYNEQFF. As DNA, the CDR3 is TGTGCCAGCAGTGATTATCTGGGACAGGGCTCCTACAATGAGCAGTTCTTC.

With respect to this clone: Other DNA sequences in the same sample also yield this CDR3. This chain links TRBV3-1 (or the pseudogene TRBV3-2) with TRBJ1-3, with 10 bases lining up with TRBD1. The germline V gene has CDR1 LGHDT and CDR2 YNNKEL (reference sequence). CDR3 length: 15 amino acids. Losses at the gene ends were 6 bases for V and 9 bases for J; bases not matched to a gene: 11. The CDR3 region is CASSPPVTGGFTIYF. The CDR3 coding sequence is TGTGCCAGCAGTCCCCCGGTGACAGGGGGCTTCACCATATATTTT.

CDR3 loop: CASSPGAGELGETQYF. DNA of the CDR3: TGCGCCAGCAGCCCCGGAGCAGGGGAGTTAGGGGAGACCCAGTACTTC. The chain carries TRBV5-1 and TRBJ2-5, with D maybe TRBD1 (6 bases). This CDR3 region has 16 residues. The germline V gene has CDR1 SGHRS and CDR2 YFSETQ. Trimming left V 4 bases short and J 5 bases short, with 21 bases between.

The rearrangement uses TRBV11-3 and TRBJ2-3; no firm D call. With 1 base removed from V and 2 bases from J, the gap between germline ends came to 19 bases. The CDR3 spans 18 residues. CDR1 is SGHNT, CDR2 YENEEA, per germline. The CDR3 region is CASSLGRSVGTSTDTQYF. As DNA, the CDR3 is TGTGCCAGCAGCTTAGGACGTTCGGTGGGCACCTCCACAGATACGCAGTATTTT.

V usage is TRBV27 and J usage is TRBJ2-7, with 8 positions matching TRBD1. The CDR3 runs to 15 residues. V was pared by 6 bases and J by 2 bases, with 9 bases of the junction left unmatched. Looked up from germline, CDR1 is MNHEY and CDR2 is SMNVEV (reference sequence). The CDR3 spells CASSFQGAGPYEQYF. CDR3 DNA: TGTGCCAGCAGCTTCCAGGGGGCGGGTCCCTACGAGCAGTACTTC.

The chain joins TRBV5-1 to TRBJ2-3; 7 bases map to TRBD1. This CDR3 comprises 15 residues. Trimming cost V 4 bases and J 2 bases; bases outside gene matches: 7. Germline V CDR1 and CDR2: SGHRS, YFSETQ. CDR3 residues: CASSPIRGPTDTQYF. CDR3 nucleotides: TGCGCCAGCAGCCCGATAAGGGGGCCCACAGATACGCAGTATTTT. Looking up the rest from reference TRBV5-1 and TRBJ2-3 gives the full variable domain: KAGVTQTPRYLIKTRGQQVTLSCSPISGHRSVSWYQQTPGQGLQFLFEYFSETQRNKGNFPGRFSGRQFSNSRSEMNVSTLELGDSALYLCASSPIRGPTDTQYFGPGTRLTVL.

The rearrangement uses TRBV6-1 and TRBJ1-4, with D uncertain. V was pared by 0 bases and J by 8 bases, with 16 bases between. The germline CDR1 and CDR2 sequences are MNHNS and SASEGT. CDR3 size: 16 residues. The chain's CDR3 is CASSEATARLREKLFF. CDR3 DNA: TGTGCCAGCAGTGAAGCGACGGCGAGACTGAGAGAAAAACTGTTTTTT.

This clone was recorded once. This sequence joins TRBV20-1 and TRBJ2-7; perhaps TRBD2 as D (6 bases). This CDR3 has 13 residues. Per germline, CDR1 DFQATT and CDR2 SNEGSKA (reference sequence). V was pared by 3 bases and J by 2 bases, with 11 bases between. Written as DNA, the CDR3 is TGCAGTGCTAGTAGGACTACCCCCTACGAGCAGTACTTC. Residues: CSASRTTPYEQYF.

The CDR3 protein is CASSGYRQGSGNTIYF. DNA for the CDR3: TGTGCCAGCAGTGGCTACCGACAGGGCTCTGGAAACACCATATATTTT. This sequence joins TRBV25-1 and TRBJ1-3; 7 nucleotides agree with TRBD1. Germline V gives CDR1 MGHDK, CDR2 SYGVNS. The CDR3 is 16 residues long. Trimming at V came to 4 bases and at J to 0 bases, leaving 6 bases not matched to a gene.

V is TRBV5-1 and J is TRBJ2-2, with TRBD1 matching over 12 bases. CDR3 length: 16 residues. J lost 2 bases, V lost 3 bases, and 2 bases had no gene match. The germline CDR1 and CDR2 sequences are SGHRS and YFSETQ. CDR3 in DNA: TGCGCCAGCAGCTCCGGGACAGGGGGCAACACCGGGGAGCTGTTTTTT. This sequence encodes CASSSGTGGNTGELFF. The whole variable domain, remainder taken from reference TRBV5-1 and TRBJ2-2, is KAGVTQTPRYLIKTRGQQVTLSCSPISGHRSVSWYQQTPGQGLQFLFEYFSETQRNKGNFPGRFSGRQFSNSRSEMNVSTLELGDSALYLCASSSGTGGNTGELFFGEGSRLTVL.